The T cell receptor (beta chain) under discussion was sequenced for a study of shared clonotypes between healthy human individuals. Study-level background: Participating donors consisted of a couple of women and a few men aged 18 to 49. Each donor had three CD4 naive, three CD4 memory, two CD8 naive and one CD8 memory plate.

The table came from immunoSEQ multiplex PCR; TCRdb's copy has only in-frame clones and leaves some out. Among over a million clones, under 80% were seen once, and the ten largest hold over 1.3%. Findings of the study overall: It was expected that sequencing depth would affect clonotype sharing among donors.

This CDR3 has 14 residues. Germline V lookup: CDR1 MNHNS, CDR2 SASEGT. The germline V and J ends were trimmed by 4 bases and 5 bases, with 11 bases remaining between them. The CD4+ fraction was divided into a CD45RA+ naive subset and a CD45RA-negative memory subset. This clone was counted at least ten times. Its target is unknown. Sequenced material: memory CD4+ T cells sorted from blood. Stated subset: CD45RA-negative fraction. This chain links TRBV6-1 with TRBJ2-2; D possibly corresponds to TRBD1 (7 bases). This TCR was sampled from a young man in good health. The CDR3 DNA sequence: TGTGCCAGCAGTGTCCCAGGGGGGACCGGGGAGCTGTTTTTT. It is translated as CASSVPGGTGELFF.